The 17 T cell receptor beta chains below all came from one sample that was sequenced in a study of radiation and T cells in renal cell carcinoma. Using immunoSEQ multiplex PCR, the repertoire was profiled, and TCRdb retains in-frame clones only, with some absent. The data contain some 130,000 clones, roughly four fifths of them singletons. Time point indicated: blood 2 weeks post-SBRT. Noted treatment: 15 Gy SBRT to primary tumor, nephrectomy 4 weeks later. Sequencing was performed on blood, taken from a patient whose treatment included radiotherapy and nephrectomy. These receptors were taken from a woman between 55 and 75 years old with renal cell carcinoma.

The V and J genes are TRBV5-1 and TRBJ2-5; 14 positions agree with TRBD2. With V trimmed by 3 bases and J by 3 bases, 7 bases remained unmatched. The CDR3 spans 17 residues. The germline V gene has CDR1 SGHRS and CDR2 YFSETQ. The CDR3 bases are TGCGCCAGCAGCTCATCGATGACTAGCGGGGGGGAAGAGACCCAGTACTTC. Translated: CASSSSMTSGGEETQYF.

The genes are TRBV4-1 and TRBJ2-5; no clear D. Near its end, the DNA agrees better with TRBJ2-7, so the J call may be wrong. This CDR3 has 13 amino acids. Germline-derived CDR1 and CDR2 are MGHRA and YSYEKL. The CDR3 loop reads CASSLQLSYEQYF. The CDR3 region has the DNA TGCGCCAGCAGCCTACAGCTTTCCTACGAGCAGTACTTC.

The genes are TRBV20-1 and TRBJ2-1, with D perhaps matching TRBD2 (5 bases). The CDR3 consists of 11 residues. Between the trimmed V and J ends, which lost 2 bases and 7 bases, there was a span of 6 bases. Germline loops: CDR1 DFQATT, CDR2 SNEGSKA (reference sequence). Here the CDR3 reads CSARSGNEQFF. The CDR3 nucleotides are TGCAGTGCTAGATCGGGGAATGAGCAGTTCTTC.

This clone was recorded only once. V and J are TRBV19 and TRBJ2-1, with unresolved D. The CDR3 spans 16 residues. The germline V gene has CDR1 LNHDA and CDR2 SQIVND (reference sequence). V was cut by 4 bases and J by 2 bases, with 15 bases left in between. The CDR3 DNA sequence: TGTGCCAGTAGTACTTCACCGGGCCCTCCCTACAATGAGCAGTTCTTC. Translating gives CASSTSPGPPYNEQFF.

The chain employs TRBV19 and TRBJ1-1; 8 nucleotides agree with TRBD1. Germline CDR1 reads LNHDA; CDR2 reads SQIVND (reference sequence). The CDR3 runs 14 residues. Trimming cost V 4 bases and J 5 bases; bases outside gene matches: 6. This CDR3 reads CASSRTGGWTEAFF. As DNA, the CDR3 is TGTGCCAGTAGTAGAACAGGGGGTTGGACTGAAGCTTTCTTT.

The genes are TRBV7-6 and TRBJ1-2; tentative D call: TRBD1 (6 bases). This CDR3 contains 18 residues. Germline V gene data show CDR1 as SGHVS and CDR2 as FNYEAQ. Trimming left V 5 bases short and J 4 bases short, with 26 bases between. DNA for the CDR3: TGTGCCAGCAGCCTTCTCACCCCGGGACACCCCCGGAGCTATGGCTACACCTTC. As protein: CASSLLTPGHPRSYGYTF. The entire variable domain, with the rest obtained from reference TRBV7-6 and TRBJ1-2, is as follows: GAGVSQSPRYKVTKRGQDVALRCDPISGHVSLYWYRQALGQGPEFLTYFNYEAQQDKSGLPNDRFSAERPEGSISTLTIQRTEQRDSAMYRCASSLLTPGHPRSYGYTFGSGTRLTVV.

The chain recombines TRBV5-4 with TRBJ2-2, with 7 bases fitting TRBD1. Germline V gene lookup returns CDR1 SGHNT and CDR2 YYREEE (reference sequence). With 3 bases clipped from V and 6 bases from J, the junction kept 2 bases outside the gene matches. This CDR3 has 13 amino acids. The CDR3 DNA is TGTGCCAGCAGCTCACAGGGGTCCGGGGAGCTGTTTTTT. It is translated as CASSSQGSGELFF.

The genes are TRBV28 and TRBJ1-4, with D possibly being TRBD1 (6 bases). V was pared by 5 bases and J by 3 bases, with 13 bases between. The CDR3 length is 15 residues. CDR1 and CDR2 from the germline V gene are MDHEN and SYDVKM. The CDR3 region is CASSPTGLANEKLFF. The CDR3 DNA reads as TGTGCCAGCAGTCCCACAGGGTTGGCTAATGAAAAACTGTTTTTT. Complete variable domain (other parts from reference TRBV28 and TRBJ1-4): DVKVTQSSRYLVKRTGEKVFLECVQDMDHENMFWYRQDPGLGLRLIYFSYDVKMKEKGDIPEGYSVSREKKERFSLILESASTNQTSMYLCASSPTGLANEKLFFGSGTQLSVL.

J is TRBJ2-5 and V is TRBV2; TRBD1 or TRBD2 may be the D gene (5 bases each). This CDR3 has 16 amino acids. From germline, CDR1 is SNHLY and CDR2 FYNNEI. Trimming shortened V by 4 bases and J by 5 bases, and 20 bases separated the two germline ends. Here the CDR3 reads CASSVRAPLEGETQYF. CDR3 nucleotide sequence: TGTGCCAGCAGTGTTCGAGCCCCTCTCGAGGGGGAGACCCAGTACTTC.

The chain has TRBV18 and TRBJ1-2; TRBD1 matches at 8 bases. V was clipped by 4 bases and J by 7 bases; unmatched bases: 8. Germline V lookup: CDR1 KGHSH, CDR2 LQKENI. This CDR3 is built from 14 residues. CDR3 nucleotide sequence: TGTGCCAGCTCACTGTCAGGGGGCGCGGCTGGCTACACCTTC. Its translation: CASSLSGGAAGYTF. The whole variable domain, filled in from reference TRBV18 and TRBJ1-2, reads NAGVMQNPRHLVRRRGQEARLRCSPMKGHSHVYWYRQLPEEGLKFMVYLQKENIIDESGMPKERFSAEFPKEGPSILRIQQVVRGDSAAYFCASSLSGGAAGYTFGSGTRLTVV.

This rearrangement joins TRBV18 to TRBJ1-1; perhaps TRBD1 as D (6 bases). The CDR3 is made up of 14 amino acids. Germline-derived CDR1 and CDR2 are KGHSH and LQKENI. V was cut by 7 bases and J by 2 bases, with 14 bases left in between. CDR3 sequence (DNA): TGTGCCAGCTGGCTAGGGGGGGGAAACACTGAAGCTTTCTTT. It translates to CASWLGGGNTEAFF.

V usage is TRBV28 and J usage is TRBJ1-2, with D perhaps TRBD1 (6 bases). The V gene's germline CDR1 is MDHEN and CDR2 SYDVKM. The CDR3 length is 13 residues. Deletions cut 2 bases from V and 8 bases from J, with 12 bases between. This CDR3 is CASSLEGHGGYTF. The CDR3, as DNA: TGTGCCAGCAGTTTAGAGGGACACGGCGGCTACACCTTC.

This clone was observed a handful of times. The chain is built from TRBV20-1 and TRBJ1-4, with D hard to call. V was trimmed by 1 base and J by 7 bases, leaving 1 base between them. This CDR3 is built from 10 residues. Germline-derived CDR1 and CDR2 are DFQATT and SNEGSKA (reference sequence). The CDR3 here is CSARGEKLFF. The CDR3 nucleotides read TGCAGTGCTAGAGGTGAAAAACTGTTTTTT.

V and J are TRBV5-5 and TRBJ2-2; 8 positions match TRBD2. CDR1 and CDR2 from the germline V gene are SGHKS and YYEKEE (reference sequence). The CDR3 is 15 amino acids. J gave up 7 bases and V 5 bases, and 10 bases lay outside the gene matches. CDR3 in DNA: TGTGCCAGCAGAAGCAGCGGGGGCGTGGGCGGGGAGCTGTTTTTT. This sequence encodes CASRSSGGVGGELFF.

This clone was picked up one time. The CDR3 is CASSPSGTSGLRNEQYF. The CDR3 DNA reads TGCGCCAGCAGCCCTTCCGGGACTAGCGGCCTTCGGAACGAGCAGTACTTC. V usage is TRBV4-1 and J usage is TRBJ2-5; 11 bases line up with TRBD2. TRBJ2-7 matches the DNA end more closely, so the J call is doubtful. The germline gives CDR1 MGHRA, CDR2 YSYEKL. This CDR3 is 17 amino acids long.

This clone was recorded a few times. This sequence joins TRBV30 and TRBJ1-2; D uncertain. V gave up 1 base and J gave up 5 bases, with 8 bases separating them. From germline, CDR1 is GTSNPN and CDR2 SVGIG (reference sequence). The CDR3 loop spans 12 amino acids. CDR3 bases: TGTGCCTGGAGTGACGGGAGATATGGCTACACCTTC. Protein: CAWSDGRYGYTF.

This clone was counted a few times. The rearrangement uses TRBV6-6 and TRBJ1-5, with D perhaps matching TRBD1 (6 bases). The CDR3 totals 14 residues. Germline V CDR1 and CDR2: MNHNY, SVGAGI (reference sequence). Trimming left V 4 bases short and J 3 bases short, with 10 bases between. This chain's CDR3 is CASSWTAYNQPQHF. The CDR3 coding sequence is TGTGCCAGCAGTTGGACAGCTTACAATCAGCCCCAGCATTTT.